This entry lists 27 T cell receptor beta chains sequenced from one sample in a study of identical twins' blood T cells. TCRdb reprocessed the 5' RACE reads via MiXCR and lists one record per CDR3 protein. The sample comprises hundreds of thousands of distinct CDR3 sequences, 25% to 35% of which are singletons, and around 5.6% rests with the top ten. Sequenced: PBMCs. Every receptor here comes from a woman between 18 and 55 years old in good health.

This chain uses TRBV27 with TRBJ2-5, with 8 nucleotides matching TRBD2. V was clipped by 4 bases and J by 9 bases; unmatched bases: 7. CDR1 and CDR2 from the germline V gene are MNHEY and SMNVEV (reference sequence). The CDR3 covers 13 residues. The CDR3 region has the DNA TGTGCCAGCAGTTCACTAGCGGTTGGGGCCCAGTACTTC. Translating gives CASSSLAVGAQYF.

The chain recombines TRBV11-2 with TRBJ2-3; 9 nucleotides match TRBD2. The trim removed 5 bases at V and 2 bases at J, leaving 8 bases unmatched. There are 16 residues in the CDR3. CDR1 is SGHAT and CDR2 is FQNNGV in the germline V gene. CDR3 nucleotide sequence: TGTGCCAGCAGCCCAAGACTAGCGGACAACACAGATACGCAGTATTTT. It is translated as CASSPRLADNTDTQYF.

This clonotype was seen only a few times. The chain carries TRBV6-6 and TRBJ1-1; D is uncertain. Germline V lookup: CDR1 MNHNY, CDR2 SVGAGI (reference sequence). The CDR3 is made up of 11 amino acids. V was shortened by 8 bases and J by 0 bases, with 4 bases between the two germline ends. The CDR3, as DNA: TGTGCCAGCCTACTGAACACTGAAGCTTTCTTT. This gives the protein CASLLNTEAFF.

V gene TRBV20-1 combines with J gene TRBJ2-7; D gene ambiguous. The CDR3 spans 12 residues. Per germline, CDR1 DFQATT and CDR2 SNEGSKA (reference sequence). V lost 3 bases and J lost 1, with 7 bases in between. The CDR3 loop reads CSARYISYEQYF. CDR3 DNA: TGCAGTGCTAGGTATATTTCCTACGAGCAGTACTTC.

As concerns this clonotype: An end of the junction does not agree with germline; a read error may underlie this. V is TRBV28 and J is TRBJ2-3, with D maybe TRBD2 (7 bases). Germline V gene sequence: CDR1 MDHEN, CDR2 SYDVKM. The CDR3 is 16 residues long. The CDR3, as DNA: TGTGCCCGCAGTCCCCCTTCCGGGGGGCGCACAGATACGCAGTATTTT. Its translation: CARSPPSGGRTDTQYF.

This clonotype was found a few times. Here the CDR3 DNA reads TGTGCCAGCAGCCAAGGGGAAGATCAGCCCCAGCATTTT. The encoded protein is CASSQGEDQPQHF. The J gene is TRBJ1-5, the V gene TRBV14; D gene unclear. Germline V gene data show CDR1 as SGHDN and CDR2 as FVKESK. V was pared by 1 base and J by 5 bases, with 6 bases between. There are 13 residues in the CDR3.

The V gene is TRBV20-1, the J gene TRBJ1-2, with TRBD1 matching 7 bases. The CDR3 spans 13 residues. With V trimmed by 3 bases and J by 5 bases, 6 bases remained unmatched. Germline loops: CDR1 DFQATT, CDR2 SNEGSKA (reference sequence). CDR3 DNA: TGCAGTGCTAGTCGGCCGGGACAGTATGGCTACACCTTC. Amino acid sequence: CSASRPGQYGYTF.

The rearrangement joins TRBV12-3 or TRBV12-4 to TRBJ1-1; no firm D call. The CDR3 is made up of 12 amino acids. The ends were cut back, 6 bases at V and 1 base at J, with 6 bases in the middle. The CDR3 here is CASSRRNTEAFF. CDR3 DNA: TGTGCCAGCAGCCGCAGGAACACTGAAGCTTTCTTT.

A remark on this clonotype: Here the CDR3 omits its conserved ending phenylalanine or tryptophan, so a read error is the likely source. The V gene is TRBV12-3 or TRBV12-4, the J gene TRBJ2-7; D may match TRBD1 or TRBD2 (5 bases each). This CDR3 is 13 amino acids long. Trimming removed 4 bases from V and 4 bases from J, with 11 bases in between. DNA of the CDR3: TGTGCCAGCAGTTACCGGGACGGATACGAGCAGTACTTA. Amino acid sequence: CASSYRDGYEQYL.

The rearrangement uses TRBV7-6 and TRBJ2-1, with 8 nucleotides matching TRBD1. CDR1 is SGHVS and CDR2 is FNYEAQ in the germline V gene. V was pared by 1 base and J by 13 bases, with 9 bases of the junction left unmatched. The CDR3 is 14 residues long. CDR3: CASSLGTGSMLQFF. The CDR3, as DNA: TGTGCCAGCAGCTTAGGGACAGGGTCAATGTTACAGTTCTTC.

For this clonotype: Germline is not matched at one junction end, which may reflect a read error. The chain recombines TRBV29-1 with TRBJ2-1, with D uncertain. Germline V CDR1 and CDR2: SQVTM, ANQGSEA. The CDR3 is 16 amino acids. CDR3 coding DNA: TGCGGCGTTGAAGATTATGGCCGGAGCTCCTACAATGAGCAGTTCTTC. Amino acids: CGVEDYGRSSYNEQFF.

This clonotype was counted ten times or more. The rearrangement links TRBV9 to TRBJ2-1, with unresolved D. The CDR3 consists of 13 residues. V dropped 0 bases and J dropped 5 bases, with 6 bases sitting between them. Germline V gene data show CDR1 as SGDLS and CDR2 as YYNGEE. CDR3 amino acids: CASSVVTHNEQFF. The CDR3 DNA follows: TGTGCCAGCAGCGTAGTTACGCACAATGAGCAGTTCTTC.

The chain couples TRBV20-1 to TRBJ1-6; TRBD1 is a possible D gene (6 bases). Per the germline V gene, CDR1 is DFQATT and CDR2 is SNEGSKA (reference sequence). The CDR3 totals 15 residues. Trimming stripped 0 bases from V and 10 bases from J, with 16 bases between. The CDR3 sequence: CSAREGGRVNSPLHF. The CDR3 DNA follows: TGCAGTGCTAGAGAGGGGGGCAGGGTTAACTCACCCCTCCACTTT.

The V call is TRBV5-8, the J call TRBJ1-2; no definite D call. V was shortened by 1 base and J by 6 bases, with 7 bases between the two germline ends. Germline CDR1 is SGHTS and CDR2 is YDEGEE. The CDR3 spans 12 residues. CDR3 sequence (DNA): TGTGCCAGCAGCTTGACAGCCCATGGCTACACCTTC. Translating gives CASSLTAHGYTF.

This chain uses TRBV6-2 or TRBV6-3 with TRBJ2-3, with TRBD2 as a possible D gene (6 bases). The germline V and J ends were trimmed by 4 bases and 1 base, with 12 bases remaining between them. The CDR3 extends over 15 amino acids. Germline lookup yields CDR1 MNHEY and CDR2 SVGEGT. The CDR3 loop reads CASSLLAGRTDTQYF. The CDR3 bases are TGTGCCAGCAGTTTGTTGGCGGGACGCACAGATACGCAGTATTTT.

The V gene is TRBV5-1, the J gene TRBJ1-1; no definite D call. The CDR3 totals 13 residues. The germline CDR1 and CDR2 sequences are SGHRS and YFSETQ. Trimming shortened V by 6 bases and J by 0 bases, and 9 bases separated the two germline ends. The CDR3 spells CASMIGLNTEAFF. CDR3 DNA: TGCGCCAGCATGATAGGACTGAACACTGAAGCTTTCTTT.

The J gene is TRBJ2-1, the V gene TRBV29-1; possibly TRBD2 for D (5 bases). Trimming shortened V by 1 base and J by 5 bases, and 15 bases separated the two germline ends. This CDR3 is built from 15 residues. Looked up from germline, CDR1 is SQVTM and CDR2 is ANQGSEA. The CDR3 DNA reads as TGCAGCGTTGAAGGGGTTGAACTAGTGGACAATGAGCAGTTCTTC. Amino acid sequence: CSVEGVELVDNEQFF.

The chain uses TRBV7-8 and TRBJ2-7; D is undetermined. Germline-derived CDR1 and CDR2 are SGHVS and FQNEAQ. V was trimmed by 5 bases and J by 0 bases, leaving 11 bases between them. The CDR3 length is 14 residues. The CDR3, as DNA: TGTGCCAGCAGCCCGTCCTCACTCTCCTACGAGCAGTACTTC. Translating gives CASSPSSLSYEQYF.

The rearrangement joins TRBV20-1 to TRBJ1-5; D not certain. This CDR3 has 12 residues. Germline V gene sequence: CDR1 DFQATT, CDR2 SNEGSKA (reference sequence). Trimming left V 5 bases short and J 7 bases short, with 12 bases between. CDR3 coding DNA: TGCAGTGCTCGACTCACGGGACAGCCCCAGCATTTT. Its protein product is CSARLTGQPQHF.

This clonotype was seen at least ten times. V usage is TRBV12-5 and J usage is TRBJ1-4, with D hard to call. Trimming took 6 bases from V and 8 from J, leaving 13 bases between them. This CDR3 comprises 13 residues. CDR1 and CDR2 (germline): LGHNT, FRNRAP. Here the CDR3 reads CASGRSREEKLFF. For the CDR3, the DNA is TGTGCTAGTGGCCGCTCCAGAGAGGAAAAACTGTTTTTT.

This clonotype was counted between two and nine times. V usage is TRBV12-5 and J usage is TRBJ1-5, with D tentatively TRBD1 (5 bases). The V end lost 2 bases, the J end lost 8 bases, and 19 bases lay between the germline ends. CDR3 size: 16 residues. The germline CDR1 and CDR2 sequences are LGHNT and FRNRAP. This CDR3 is CASGLPRGRGEEPQHF. The CDR3 DNA follows: TGTGCTAGTGGTTTGCCTAGGGGACGGGGTGAAGAGCCCCAGCATTTT.

This clonotype turned up a few times. V usage is TRBV6-1 and J usage is TRBJ1-6; 7 bases line up with TRBD1. Germline CDR1 MNHNS, CDR2 SASEGT. Germline trimming cut 5 bases from V and 10 bases from J; bases unmatched to any gene: 8. The CDR3 length is 14 residues. CDR3 region: CASSSRGQVSPLHF. CDR3 nucleotide sequence: TGTGCCAGCAGTTCTAGGGGGCAAGTGTCACCCCTCCACTTT.

This clonotype was picked up a small number of times. The chain uses TRBV29-1 and TRBJ1-2; maybe TRBD1 (5 bases). V shed 3 bases and J shed 8 bases, with 13 bases lying between them. CDR1 is SQVTM and CDR2 is ANQGSEA in the germline V gene. This CDR3 has 12 amino acids. In DNA, the CDR3 is TGCAGCGTTGAGATCTCCGGGGGGGGCTACACCTTC. It yields the protein CSVEISGGGYTF.

As regards this clonotype: Being one base from a much bigger clone, this may be a read error. V gene TRBV6-5 combines with J gene TRBJ1-1; no clear D gene. The CDR3 is 15 residues long. In germline, CDR1 is MNHEY, CDR2 SVGAGI. Trimming took off 2 bases at V and 0 bases at J, with 10 bases between the two ends. CDR3 DNA sequence: TGTGCCAGCAGTTACGGCAGAACCCTGAACACTGAAGCTTTCTTT. Amino acids: CASSYGRTLNTEAFF.

This clonotype has only a few counts. CDR3 bases: TGTGCCAGCAGCTTAGAGCCTAGCGGGAGTAATCGGCAGTTCTTC. Its translation is CASSLEPSGSNRQFF. The chain joins TRBV11-2 to TRBJ2-1; TRBD2 matches 10 bases. This CDR3 has 15 residues. V trimming: 0 bases; J trimming: 12 bases; junction bases outside the gene matches: 8. Germline loops: CDR1 SGHAT, CDR2 FQNNGV.

The sample holds a few counts of this clonotype. The V call is TRBV29-1, the J call TRBJ1-2; no firm D call. Deletions cut 6 bases from V and 10 bases from J, with 15 bases between. In germline, CDR1 is SQVTM, CDR2 ANQGSEA. CDR3 length: 11 residues. In nucleotides, the CDR3 is TGCAGCGTGTGGACGGGTGCCTACTACACCTTC. As protein: CSVWTGAYYTF.

The gene calls are TRBV18 and TRBJ2-7, with TRBD1 matching over 7 bases. Trimming cost V 4 bases and J 5 bases; bases outside gene matches: 8. This CDR3 contains 14 residues. The germline gives CDR1 KGHSH, CDR2 LQKENI. CDR3 sequence: CASSRAGTAHEQYF. CDR3 sequence (DNA): TGTGCCAGCTCACGAGCCGGGACAGCTCACGAGCAGTACTTC.